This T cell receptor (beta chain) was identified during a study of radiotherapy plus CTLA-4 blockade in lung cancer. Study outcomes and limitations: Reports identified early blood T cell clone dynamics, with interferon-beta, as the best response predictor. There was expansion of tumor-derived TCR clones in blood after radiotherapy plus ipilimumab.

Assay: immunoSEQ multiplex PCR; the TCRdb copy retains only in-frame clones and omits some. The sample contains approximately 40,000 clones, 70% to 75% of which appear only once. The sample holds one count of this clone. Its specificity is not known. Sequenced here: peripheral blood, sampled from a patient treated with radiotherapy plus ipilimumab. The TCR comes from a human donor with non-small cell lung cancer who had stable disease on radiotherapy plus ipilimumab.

CDR3 bases: TGTGCCAGCAGCGTTCACTTAGAGGACAGAACCTATAGCAATCAGCCCCAGCATTTT. It encodes CASSVHLEDRTYSNQPQHF. The chain is built from TRBV9 and TRBJ1-5; tentatively, D is TRBD1 (6 bases). The germline V gene encodes CDR1 SGDLS and CDR2 YYNGEE. Trimming removed 2 bases at V and 0 bases at J, with 21 bases between. The CDR3 totals 19 residues.